This entry lists 2 T cell receptor beta chains sequenced from one sample in a study of blood T cells in healthy people across ages. Next came a second PCR, run for about 7 to 11 cycles, which used a sample-barcoded 5' primer along with a J-beta primer mix. TCRdb reprocessed the 5' RACE reads via MiXCR and lists one record per CDR3 protein. Seen here are some 1,800,000 distinct CDR3 sequences, about 39% observed once, and the top ten hold more than 20%. The sample comprised blood. These receptors were taken from a human donor in good health.

This chain joins TRBV20-1 and TRBJ1-1; 7 nucleotides agree with TRBD1. Unmatched junction bases numbered 14, after V lost 6 bases and J lost 4 bases. Germline V CDR1 and CDR2: DFQATT, SNEGSKA (reference sequence). The CDR3 is 15 amino acids. This CDR3 is CSAPEQGPPPTEAFF. The CDR3, as DNA: TGCAGTGCACCCGAACAGGGGCCCCCCCCCACTGAAGCTTTCTTT.

The V call is TRBV10-3, the J call TRBJ1-2, with D maybe TRBD1 (5 bases). CDR3 length equals 14 residues. Trimming took 9 bases from V and 6 from J, leaving 20 bases between them. Per germline, CDR1 ENHRY and CDR2 SYGVKD. CDR3 sequence (DNA): TGTGCCATTGCTTCTTGGGACGATCTTAATGGCTACACCTTC. It yields the protein CAIASWDDLNGYTF.